This TCR beta chain was sequenced in a study of cytomegalovirus exposure and HLA in healthy donors. Study-wide points: On later analysis, the bulk of CMV-associated TCR beta chains appeared to be HLA-restricted. Accurate predictions that matched the HLA-A and HLA-B alleles of most subjects were reportedly made from TCR beta sequences.

On this clone: Its target is not known.

Each donor was nominally healthy when sampled (though unrecorded immune exposures were likely). PCR involved 60 Vbeta and 13 Jbeta primers. Measured with immunoSEQ multiplex PCR; TCRdb has only the in-frame clones, and not every one. The repertoire has approximately 150,000 clones, over 60% of them found once; the top ten carry under 0.8%. The material sequenced was PBMCs. The clonotype was recovered from a male donor in good health and CMV-seronegative.

This CDR3 reads CASSEGGGRSGANVLTF. The CDR3 nucleotides are TGTGCCAGCAGCGAAGGGGGGGGGAGGTCTGGGGCCAACGTCCTGACTTTC. This chain uses TRBV7-2 with TRBJ2-6; TRBD2 might be the D (7 bases). The CDR3 length is 17 residues. CDR1 SGHTA and CDR2 FQGNSA come from the germline V gene. With 5 bases removed from V and 1 base from J, the gap between germline ends came to 15 bases. Filled out from reference TRBV7-2 and TRBJ2-6, the complete variable domain reads GAGVSQSPSNKVTEKGKDVELRCDPISGHTALYWYRQSLGQGLEFLIYFQGNSAPDKSGLPSDRFSAERTGGSVSTLTIQRTQQEDSAVYLCASSEGGGRSGANVLTFGAGSRLTVL.